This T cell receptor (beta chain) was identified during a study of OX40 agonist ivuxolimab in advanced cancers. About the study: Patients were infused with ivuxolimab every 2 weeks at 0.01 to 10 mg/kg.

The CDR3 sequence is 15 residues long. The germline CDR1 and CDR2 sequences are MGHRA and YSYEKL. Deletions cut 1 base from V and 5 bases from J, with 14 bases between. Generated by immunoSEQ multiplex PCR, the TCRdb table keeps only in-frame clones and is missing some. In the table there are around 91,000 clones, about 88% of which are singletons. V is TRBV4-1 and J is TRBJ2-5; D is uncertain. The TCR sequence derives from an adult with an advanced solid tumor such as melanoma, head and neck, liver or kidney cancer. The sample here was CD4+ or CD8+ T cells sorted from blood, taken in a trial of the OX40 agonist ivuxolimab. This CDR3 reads CASSQATETWETQYF. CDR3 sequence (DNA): TGCGCCAGCAGCCAAGCGACTGAAACTTGGGAGACCCAGTACTTC.